This TCR beta chain was captured by sequencing in a study of blood T cells in healthy people across ages (dated by TCRdb to between 2014 and 2016). With regard to the full study: In model experiments, template switching captured roughly one uniquely barcoded TCR beta cDNA molecule for every two T cells. Donors were grouped into four age groups: young (average roughly 17 years), middle-aged (under 40), aged (about 59) and long-lived (less than 85). For two donors (one aged 18 to 29 and one aged 80 or older), the study analyzed two additional independent replicas of 1 million unique cDNA reads from the same blood draw. To avoid experimental bias, donors of different ages were distributed randomly across sequencing lanes. The study measured age-related changes in TCR beta repertoire diversity using deep sequencing normalized with unique cDNA molecular identifiers.

Library preparation employed 5' RACE. The sequencing machine was an Illumina HiSeq 2500. The second PCR ran for about 6 to 12 cycles and used a J-beta primer mix along with a sample-barcoded 5' primer. Each TCR beta cDNA molecule received a unique molecular identifier from a template-switch 5' adaptor carrying 12 random nucleotides. Each sample yielded at least 2.5 million CDR3-containing paired-end reads. First-strand cDNA synthesis was performed from all RNA using the Mint cDNA synthesis kit, with priming by a TRBC-specific oligonucleotide. Following uracil-DNA glycosylase treatment, all cDNA underwent a first 18-cycle PCR with the universal primers M1SS and BC2_uni_R. As for the authors' bioinformatics: For normalization, 1 million high-quality reads, each with a distinct molecular identifier, were randomly selected from each sample. Instead of being binned into consensus sequences, reads with shared molecular identifiers were discarded. MiTCR, set to a Q25 quality threshold and the strictest error-elimination algorithm, was used for CDR3 identification, clonotype clustering and error correction. A nonparametric unseen species model with Euler transformation was used to estimate lower-bound total TCR beta diversity. TCRdb ran its own pipeline on the public reads, namely fastp trimming at Q25 and MiXCR clone calling, and kept in-frame beta chains. Rows are combined by CDR3 protein, so each entry shows the most common genes and DNA. The V and J calls were not made by the authors but by TCRdb's processing. The sample has 700,000 to 950,000 distinct CDR3 sequences on record, roughly two fifths of them singletons. 20% to 25% of the sample rests with the top ten.

This clonotype came up a few times. What this receptor recognizes is not known. It has no much larger one-base neighbor in the sample; base qualities were not kept. The research as a whole found: As age increased, observed TCR beta diversity per million T cells dropped in a roughly linear way, and a significant reduction was already evident by age about 40. Total diversity estimates from one million sequenced T cells were considered lower bounds and underestimates. Bulk unsorted PBMC profiling prevented conclusive comparison of naive and antigen-experienced compartments. The CMV infection status of donors was not known, potentially confounding age-related changes in expanded clonotypes. The percentage of naive T cells measured by flow cytometry correlated strongly with observed TCR beta diversity. Compared with the aged group, more naive CD4+ T cells, fewer expanded clones and increased TCR diversity were shown by the long-lived group, suggesting age selection.

Donors were 39 systemically healthy Caucasian individuals from Russia aged roughly 6 to 90 years. Each donor gave 8 to 10 milliliters of peripheral blood, collected into EDTA-treated Vacutainer tubes. Ficoll-Paque density-gradient centrifugation was used to isolate PBMCs, with at least 6 million per sample. Total RNA was extracted from PBMCs with Trizol reagent, with at least 6 micrograms obtained per sample. For every donor, flow cytometry on a PBMC aliquot measured the percentage of naive CD45RAhigh/CD27high T cells. Sequencing was carried out using blood. The clonotype comes from a woman aged 55 to 70 in good health.

The sequenced DNA: TGCGCCAGCAGCTCCGCTAGCGGATCCACAGATACGCAGTATTTT. Translated, it gives CASSSASGSTDTQYF. The V gene is TRBV5-1 and the J gene is TRBJ2-3; 7 central bases correspond to TRBD2. Counted from cysteine to phenylalanine, this CDR3 has 15 amino acids. Only CDR3 DNA is held: 45 bases, read in frame from base 1. The germline V end is reduced by 3 bases and the J end by 2 bases; junction bases left unmatched: 6. The germline V gene yields SGHRS for CDR1 and YFSETQ for CDR2. Reference TRBV5-1 and TRBJ2-3 genes cover what lies past the CDR3, so the full variable domain is KAGVTQTPRYLIKTRGQQVTLSCSPISGHRSVSWYQQTPGQGLQFLFEYFSETQRNKGNFPGRFSGRQFSNSRSEMNVSTLELGDSALYLCASSSASGSTDTQYFGPGTRLTVL.